This T cell receptor beta chain was captured in a study of blood T cell repertoires in COVID-19. The repertoire was sequenced with immunoSEQ multiplex PCR; TCRdb's copy has only in-frame clones and lacks some. This sample has nearly 250,000 clones, with roughly 82% found just once. Germline CDR1 reads SNHLY; CDR2 reads FYNNEI. V lost 7 bases and J 3 bases, leaving 15 bases between the germline ends. This CDR3 contains 14 residues. The chain has TRBV2 and TRBJ1-2, with no clear D. This clonotype was sampled from a woman aged 45 to 65 who had recovered from COVID-19. Sample: PBMCs or T cells enriched from blood (not recorded which). In DNA form, the CDR3 reads TGTGCCAGCATCGGACTGAGAGGACACTATGGCTACACCTTC. This translates into CASIGLRGHYGYTF.